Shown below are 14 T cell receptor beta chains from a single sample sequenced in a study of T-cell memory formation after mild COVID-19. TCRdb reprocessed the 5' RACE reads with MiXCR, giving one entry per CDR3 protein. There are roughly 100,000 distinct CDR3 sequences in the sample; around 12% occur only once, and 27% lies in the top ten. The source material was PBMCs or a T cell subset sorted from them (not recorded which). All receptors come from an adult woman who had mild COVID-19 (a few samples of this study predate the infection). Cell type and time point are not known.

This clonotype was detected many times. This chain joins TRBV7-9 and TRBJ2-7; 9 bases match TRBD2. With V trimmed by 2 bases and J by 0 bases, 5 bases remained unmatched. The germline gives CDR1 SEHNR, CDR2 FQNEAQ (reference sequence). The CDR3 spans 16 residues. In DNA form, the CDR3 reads TGTGCCAGCAGCTTAAGAAATAGCGGGAGCTCCTACGAGCAGTACTTC. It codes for CASSLRNSGSSYEQYF. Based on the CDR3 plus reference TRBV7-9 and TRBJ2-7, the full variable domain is DTGVSQNPRHKITKRGQNVTFRCDPISEHNRLYWYRQTLGQGPEFLTYFQNEAQLEKSRLLSDRFSAERPKGSFSTLEIQRTEQGDSAMYLCASSLRNSGSSYEQYFGPGTRLTVT.

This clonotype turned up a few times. The CDR3, as DNA: TGCGCCAGCAGCTTGACAGGGTTTGCTAGCAATGAGCAGTTCTTC. Its translation: CASSLTGFASNEQFF. The chain carries TRBV5-1 and TRBJ2-1; possible D gene TRBD1, 6 bases. The CDR3 is made up of 15 amino acids. CDR1 and CDR2 from the germline V gene are SGHRS and YFSETQ. V was cut by 1 base and J by 6 bases, with 14 bases left in between.

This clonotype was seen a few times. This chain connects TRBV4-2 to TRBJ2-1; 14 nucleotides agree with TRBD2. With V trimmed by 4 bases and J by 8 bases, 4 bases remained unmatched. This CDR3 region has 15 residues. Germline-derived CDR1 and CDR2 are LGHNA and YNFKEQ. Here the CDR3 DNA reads TGTGCCAGCAGCCCGACTAGCGGGAGGGCCCATGAGCAGTTCTTC. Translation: CASSPTSGRAHEQFF.

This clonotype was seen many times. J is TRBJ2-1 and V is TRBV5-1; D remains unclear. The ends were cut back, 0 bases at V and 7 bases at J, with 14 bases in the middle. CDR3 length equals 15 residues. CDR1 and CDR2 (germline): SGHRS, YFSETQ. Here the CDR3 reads CASSLELGERNEQFF. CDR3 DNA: TGCGCCAGCAGCTTGGAGCTTGGCGAGAGGAATGAGCAGTTCTTC.

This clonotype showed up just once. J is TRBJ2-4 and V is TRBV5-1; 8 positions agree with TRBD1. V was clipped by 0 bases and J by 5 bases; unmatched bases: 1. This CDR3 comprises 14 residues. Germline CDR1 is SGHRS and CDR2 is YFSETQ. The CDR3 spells CASSLAGGENIQYF. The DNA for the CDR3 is TGCGCCAGCAGCTTGGCAGGGGGCGAAAACATTCAGTACTTC.

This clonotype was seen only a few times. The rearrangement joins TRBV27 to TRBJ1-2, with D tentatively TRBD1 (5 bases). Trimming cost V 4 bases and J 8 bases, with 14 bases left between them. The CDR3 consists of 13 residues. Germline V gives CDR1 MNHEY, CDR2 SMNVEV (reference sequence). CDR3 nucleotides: TGTGCCAGCAGTTCGGCCGGGGGTGGGGGCTACACCTTC. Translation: CASSSAGGGGYTF.

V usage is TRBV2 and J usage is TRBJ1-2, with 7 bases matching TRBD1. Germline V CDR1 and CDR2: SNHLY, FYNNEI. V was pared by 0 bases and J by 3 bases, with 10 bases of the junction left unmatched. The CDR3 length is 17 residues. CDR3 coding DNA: TGTGCCAGCAGTGAAGCACCATTTACAGGGGTGGACTATGGCTACACCTTC. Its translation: CASSEAPFTGVDYGYTF.

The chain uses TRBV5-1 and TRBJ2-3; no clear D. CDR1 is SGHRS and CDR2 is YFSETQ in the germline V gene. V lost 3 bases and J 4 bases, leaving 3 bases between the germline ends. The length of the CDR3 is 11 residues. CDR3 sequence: CASSWSDTQYF. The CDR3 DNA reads TGCGCCAGCAGCTGGTCAGATACGCAGTATTTT.

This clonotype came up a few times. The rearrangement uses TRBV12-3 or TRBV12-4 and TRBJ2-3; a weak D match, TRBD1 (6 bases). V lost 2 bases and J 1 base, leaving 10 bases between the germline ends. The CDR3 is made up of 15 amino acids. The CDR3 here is CASSLTGLGTDTQYF. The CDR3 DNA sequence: TGTGCCAGCAGTTTAACAGGGTTGGGCACAGATACGCAGTATTTT.

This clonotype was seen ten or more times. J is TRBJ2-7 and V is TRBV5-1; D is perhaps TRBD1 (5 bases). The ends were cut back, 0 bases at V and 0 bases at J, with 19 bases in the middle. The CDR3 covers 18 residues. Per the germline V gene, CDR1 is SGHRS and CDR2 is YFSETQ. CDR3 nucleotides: TGCGCCAGCAGCTTGGTTTTGGTTGGGGCCGCGAGCTCCTACGAGCAGTACTTC. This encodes CASSLVLVGAASSYEQYF.

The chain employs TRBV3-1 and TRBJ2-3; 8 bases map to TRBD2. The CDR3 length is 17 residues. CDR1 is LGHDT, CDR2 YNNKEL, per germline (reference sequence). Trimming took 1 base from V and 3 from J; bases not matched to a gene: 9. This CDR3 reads CASSQAGAAGDTDTQYF. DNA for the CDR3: TGTGCCAGCAGCCAAGCGGGGGCAGCGGGGGATACAGATACGCAGTATTTT.

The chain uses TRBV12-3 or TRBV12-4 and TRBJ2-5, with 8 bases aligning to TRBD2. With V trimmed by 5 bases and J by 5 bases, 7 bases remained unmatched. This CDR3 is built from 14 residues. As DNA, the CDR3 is TGTGCCAGCAGTATGTCTTCGGGAGGGGAGACCCAGTACTTC. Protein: CASSMSSGGETQYF.

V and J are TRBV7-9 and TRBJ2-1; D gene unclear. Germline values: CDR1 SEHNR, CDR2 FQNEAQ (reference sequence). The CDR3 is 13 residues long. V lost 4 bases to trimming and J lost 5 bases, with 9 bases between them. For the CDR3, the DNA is TGTGCCAGCAGCTCCTCTAGAAACAATGAGCAGTTCTTC. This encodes CASSSSRNNEQFF.

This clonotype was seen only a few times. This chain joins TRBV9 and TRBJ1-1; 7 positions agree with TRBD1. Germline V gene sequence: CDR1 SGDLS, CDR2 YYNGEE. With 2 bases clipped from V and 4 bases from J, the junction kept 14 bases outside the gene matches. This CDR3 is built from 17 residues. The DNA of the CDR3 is TGTGCCAGCAGCGTTGGGACAGTACCCCCTTTAGGCACTGAAGCTTTCTTT. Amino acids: CASSVGTVPPLGTEAFF.